This T cell receptor (beta chain) was obtained from a study of T cells in localized non-small cell lung cancer. Whole-study findings and limits: Uninvolved adjacent lung had the highest recorded T cell clonality, with tumor below it.

The CDR3 is 16 residues long. Germline V gene sequence: CDR1 SGHDT, CDR2 YYEEEE. V lost 4 bases to trimming and J lost 4 bases; unmatched junction nucleotides: 12. Sequencing used immunoSEQ multiplex PCR; TCRdb keeps in-frame clones, though not all of them. There are 30,000 or so clones in the sample; 92% occur only once, and approximately 2% lies in the top ten. About this clone: Its antigen remains unknown.

The material sequenced was peripheral blood, taken before any cancer treatment. The chain joins TRBV5-6 to TRBJ1-1; TRBD1 matches 8 bases. This sequence originates from a female donor older than 55 with stage I lung adenocarcinoma. CDR3 DNA: TGTGCCAGCAGCCATACTTGGACAGGGCAATCCACTGAAGCTTTCTTT. The encoded protein is CASSHTWTGQSTEAFF.